The sequence of this TCR beta chain was determined in a study of T cells in Graves' hyperthyroidism and ophthalmopathy. Study-wide context: The authors collected peripheral blood at initial diagnosis, before any treatment.

Patients counted as stable if ophthalmopathy did not develop within 18 months. Broader study findings: The model forecast ophthalmopathy, anticipating it by a median around 6.4 months before onset. Most thyroid clonotypes expanded above 0.001 were also detected in blood.

From RNA transcripts, TCR beta CDR3 regions were amplified. A first-round RT-PCR of the TCR CDR3 used the HTBI primer set. Each CDR3 protein gets one entry after TCRdb re-called the multiplex PCR reads with MiXCR. The repertoire holds some 200,000 distinct CDR3 sequences, roughly 15% seen once, with around 52% in the top ten. This clonotype was recorded many times. No antigen is known for it. V was trimmed by 0 bases and J by 1 base, leaving 7 bases between them. In germline, CDR1 is SGHRS, CDR2 YFSETQ. The CDR3 covers 14 residues. The sample taken for sequencing was blood. J is TRBJ1-1 and V is TRBV5-1; D ambiguous. This receptor was identified in a man aged 45-65 years with Graves' hyperthyroidism. CDR3 bases: TGCGCCAGCAGCTTGGAACCGGGGAACACTGAAGCTTTCTTT. Translation gives CASSLEPGNTEAFF.